The 22 T cell receptor beta chains presented below share a single source sample, sequenced in a study of CD8 T cells in Susac syndrome. Random hexamers were used to reverse transcribe the RNA input (about 0.5 to 1 ug). Using its own MiXCR run on the immunoSEQ multiplex PCR reads, TCRdb lists one record per CDR3 protein. In the table there are 160,000 or so distinct CDR3 sequences, around 95% of which are singletons. Material: CD8+ T cells from PBMCs. Receptor source: a human donor with multiple sclerosis.

The chain is built from TRBV30 and TRBJ2-7, with D possibly matching TRBD1 (5 bases). Looked up from germline, CDR1 is GTSNPN and CDR2 is SVGIG (reference sequence). Trimming left V 1 base short and J 4 bases short, with 14 bases between. The CDR3 loop spans 14 amino acids. The chain's CDR3 is CAWSDYGRAYEQYF. CDR3 DNA: TGTGCCTGGAGTGACTATGGCAGGGCATACGAGCAGTACTTC.

The V gene is TRBV20-1, the J gene TRBJ1-4; D is perhaps TRBD1 (6 bases). Germline lookup yields CDR1 DFQATT and CDR2 SNEGSKA (reference sequence). CDR3 size: 15 residues. V was cut by 3 bases and J by 6 bases, with 17 bases left in between. CDR3 region: CSASPFRGRDEKLFF. The CDR3 nucleotides are TGCAGTGCTAGCCCCTTCCGGGGGCGGGATGAAAAACTGTTTTTT.

The CDR3 is CASSQEGLEYTF. Here the CDR3 DNA reads TGTGCCAGCAGCCAAGAGGGCCTCGAGTACACCTTC. The chain couples TRBV4-2 to TRBJ1-2; unclear D gene. Deletions cut 0 bases from V and 11 bases from J, with 10 bases between. CDR1 is LGHNA, CDR2 YNFKEQ, per germline. This CDR3 is 12 amino acids long.

The chain joins TRBV9 to TRBJ1-4, with D tentatively TRBD1 (5 bases). Trimming cost V 3 bases and J 7 bases, with 10 bases left between them. CDR3 length: 13 residues. Per germline, CDR1 SGDLS and CDR2 YYNGEE. The CDR3 coding sequence is TGTGCCAGCAGCGGGGACGATTCTGAAAAACTGTTTTTT. Protein product: CASSGDDSEKLFF.

The gene calls are TRBV12-3 or TRBV12-4 and TRBJ1-1; D is unresolved. This CDR3 spans 11 amino acids. Trimming pared 7 bases from V and 10 bases from J, leaving 13 bases between. The DNA for the CDR3 is TGTGCCAGCATTGATGGGTCTGTAGCTTTCTTT. It yields the protein CASIDGSVAFF.

This sequence joins TRBV29-1 and TRBJ2-7; TRBD1 matches at 8 bases. The trim removed 6 bases at V and 1 base at J, leaving 11 bases unmatched. Germline V gene data show CDR1 as SQVTM and CDR2 as ANQGSEA. CDR3 size: 15 residues. The CDR3 protein is CSVEIQGVPSYEQYF. The CDR3 region has the DNA TGCAGCGTAGAGATACAGGGGGTCCCTTCCTACGAGCAGTACTTC.

J is TRBJ2-1 and V is TRBV7-9; no clear D gene. The V gene's germline CDR1 is SEHNR and CDR2 FQNEAQ (reference sequence). Trimming took 0 bases from V and 2 from J, leaving 2 bases between them. The CDR3 loop spans 13 amino acids. CDR3 sequence (DNA): TGTGCCAGCAGCTTAGCGGCCTACAATGAGCAGTTCTTC. Amino acids: CASSLAAYNEQFF. The full variable domain, completed using reference TRBV7-9 and TRBJ2-1, is DTGVSQNPRHKITKRGQNVTFRCDPISEHNRLYWYRQTLGQGPEFLTYFQNEAQLEKSRLLSDRFSAERPKGSFSTLEIQRTEQGDSAMYLCASSLAAYNEQFFGPGTRLTVL.

The rearrangement links TRBV4-1 to TRBJ2-1; TRBD1 agrees at 7 bases. Trimming removed 1 base from V and 10 bases from J; junction bases left unmatched: 4. Germline values: CDR1 MGHRA, CDR2 YSYEKL. This CDR3 contains 13 residues. For the CDR3, the DNA is TGCGCCAGCAGCCAAGGGAAGGACAGGGAGCAGTTCTTC. It specifies CASSQGKDREQFF.

The chain employs TRBV7-9 and TRBJ1-2; D is ambiguous. V was trimmed by 6 bases and J by 5 bases, leaving 16 bases between them. This CDR3 has 14 residues. CDR1 is SEHNR, CDR2 FQNEAQ, per germline (reference sequence). The chain's CDR3 is CASSRTGSIYGYTF. The CDR3 nucleotides read TGTGCCAGCAGTCGGACGGGAAGCATATATGGCTACACCTTC.

This rearrangement joins TRBV7-8 to TRBJ2-5; a possible D gene is TRBD1 (6 bases). V shed 5 bases and J shed 5 bases, with 18 bases lying between them. CDR1 and CDR2 from the germline V gene are SGHVS and FQNEAQ. This CDR3 region has 15 residues. The CDR3 region is CASSHPLTGMETQYF. The DNA of the CDR3 is TGTGCCAGCAGCCACCCCCTCACAGGGATGGAGACCCAGTACTTC.

In its sample, this clonotype was seen once. CDR3 amino acids: CASRRGNEQYF. CDR3 bases: TGTGCCTCCCGCCGGGGCAACGAGCAGTACTTC. The rearrangement uses TRBV30 and TRBJ2-7; D may match TRBD1 or TRBD2 (5 bases each). Germline CDR1 and CDR2: GTSNPN and SVGIG (reference sequence). The CDR3 has 11 amino acids. Deletions cut 7 bases from V and 5 bases from J, with 12 bases between.

This clonotype came up a few times. The chain uses TRBV6-5 and TRBJ2-7; tentative D call: TRBD1 (6 bases). The CDR3 covers 13 residues. Deletions cut 3 bases from V and 5 bases from J, with 11 bases between. Germline values: CDR1 MNHEY, CDR2 SVGAGI. The chain's CDR3 is CASSYGGDHEQYF. CDR3 DNA: TGTGCCAGCAGTTATGGGGGCGACCACGAGCAGTACTTC.

The rearrangement joins TRBV19 to TRBJ2-7; 8 bases fit TRBD1. Germline V gene sequence: CDR1 LNHDA, CDR2 SQIVND (reference sequence). This CDR3 region has 14 residues. Losses at the gene ends were 6 bases for V and 2 bases for J; bases not matched to a gene: 6. The CDR3 loop is CASSEADRAYEQYV. The CDR3 DNA sequence: TGTGCCAGTAGCGAAGCGGACAGGGCCTACGAGCAGTACGTC.

The chain joins TRBV11-1 to TRBJ2-7, with 7 bases lining up with TRBD1. There are 14 residues in the CDR3. The ends lost 4 bases at V and 2 bases at J; junction bases unmatched: 5. Per germline, CDR1 SGHAT and CDR2 FQDESV (reference sequence). DNA of the CDR3: TGTGCCAGCAGCTCACAGGGGTTGCCCTACGAGCAGTACGTC. As protein: CASSSQGLPYEQYV.

The J gene is TRBJ2-5, the V gene TRBV29-1, with D maybe TRBD2 (5 bases). CDR3 length: 14 amino acids. The germline V gene has CDR1 SQVTM and CDR2 ANQGSEA. With 8 bases removed from V and 4 bases from J, the gap between germline ends came to 20 bases. Here the CDR3 DNA reads TGCAGCTTCCTGAACCTGGACTTAGTAGAGACCCAGTACTTC. Amino acid sequence: CSFLNLDLVETQYF.

This chain uses TRBV15 with TRBJ1-2; a possible D gene is TRBD1 (5 bases). Per the germline V gene, CDR1 is LNHNV and CDR2 is YYDKDF (reference sequence). The CDR3 spans 13 residues. Trimming shortened V by 3 bases and J by 1 base, and 6 bases separated the two germline ends. This CDR3 reads CATSRGDNYGYTF. Written as DNA, the CDR3 is TGTGCCACCAGCAGGGGGGATAACTATGGCTACACCTTC.

This chain uses TRBV6-6 with TRBJ2-7; 10 bases are shared with TRBD1. The trim removed 4 bases at V and 4 bases at J, leaving 4 bases unmatched. This CDR3 is built from 14 residues. The germline CDR1 and CDR2 sequences are MNHNY and SVGAGI (reference sequence). The CDR3 loop reads CASSSGQGIYEQYF. CDR3 DNA sequence: TGTGCCAGCAGTTCGGGACAGGGGATTTACGAGCAGTACTTC.

This chain connects TRBV30 to TRBJ2-1; the D gene is possibly TRBD2 (7 bases). Trimming cost V 8 bases and J 4 bases, with 12 bases left between them. Per germline, CDR1 GTSNPN and CDR2 SVGIG (reference sequence). The CDR3 runs 12 residues. The CDR3 nucleotides read TGTGCCGGGGGGGGGCAGTACAATGAGCAGTTCTTC. Protein product: CAGGGQYNEQFF.

The CDR3 is CARLGDYEQYV. CDR3 nucleotide sequence: TGTGCCAGGTTAGGGGACTACGAGCAGTACGTC. The rearrangement joins TRBV12-3 or TRBV12-4 to TRBJ2-7; weak D call: TRBD1 (5 bases). Trimming cost V 9 bases and J 3 bases, with 9 bases left between them. This CDR3 spans 11 amino acids.

The V call is TRBV29-1, the J call TRBJ2-3, with D maybe TRBD2 (5 bases). From germline, CDR1 is SQVTM and CDR2 ANQGSEA. This CDR3 contains 14 residues. Trimming took 3 bases from V and 1 from J, leaving 11 bases between them. Here the CDR3 reads CSVEGDDRTDTQYF. CDR3 DNA sequence: TGCAGCGTTGAGGGAGACGACCGCACAGATACGCAGTATTTT.

J is TRBJ2-7 and V is TRBV20-1, with D uncertain. V was shortened by 0 bases and J by 2 bases, with 11 bases between the two germline ends. This CDR3 is 14 amino acids long. From germline, CDR1 is DFQATT and CDR2 SNEGSKA (reference sequence). CDR3 amino acids: CSARDIGRPYEQYF. As DNA, the CDR3 is TGCAGTGCTAGAGATATAGGGCGCCCCTACGAGCAGTACTTC.

This chain links TRBV28 with TRBJ2-1; 7 bases match TRBD1. Losses at the gene ends were 6 bases for V and 14 bases for J; bases not matched to a gene: 7. Germline CDR1 is MDHEN and CDR2 is SYDVKM. The CDR3 has 11 amino acids. CDR3 amino acids: CASSFDRVKFF. The CDR3 coding sequence is TGTGCCAGCAGCTTCGACAGGGTTAAGTTCTTC.